Below, one T cell receptor (beta chain) is given with its context. This clone was counted between two and nine times. The target of this receptor is not known. Per-base qualities were not stored, and no clone one base away is much larger. The data belong to a study of a mutant IDH1 vaccine in newly diagnosed glioma (dated by TCRdb to the early 2020s). About the study as a whole: Vaccination started 4-6 weeks after radiotherapy alone, or was given together with temozolomide cycles in the groups whose treatment included chemotherapy. Prior to enrollment, standard therapy consisting of radiotherapy alone, temozolomide alone, or radiochemotherapy with temozolomide had been administered to patients, with the combination being received by most patients. Of the approximately 33 treated patients, 62.5% were male and around 40% were female, and a mean age of 40.4 years was recorded. Visit V12 was the week-35 safety follow-up and visit V13 was the week-47 end of study. Longitudinal TCRB deep sequencing was performed for about two dozen treated patients wherever samples were available for exploratory analyses. Six visits were used for peripheral blood collection: V03 (baseline), V05, V07, V10, V12 and V13. Points the paper makes about the study in general: Vaccine-induced immune responses across multiple MHC alleles were detected in 80% to 95% of patients. No apparent relationship was observed between pseudoprogression and alterations in the top peripheral T cell clonotypes detected by TCRB sequencing. It was noted by the authors that analyses of patient blood samples could not be reproduced owing to sample limitations. Selection of PBMC samples for TCRB deep sequencing was based on availability.

Receptor amplification or capture employed the immunoSEQ multiplex PCR assay. Rearranged TCR beta chain sequences were amplified using the hsTCRB Kit according to the manufacturer's protocol. An Illumina MiSeq was used to sequence the TCRB libraries. The original methods were these. The proprietary platform of the kit vendor was used for demultiplexing, trimming and gene mapping. TCRdb re-hosts the immuneACCESS table, in-frame sequences only. Its copies lack some clones; in the studies checked, an unresolved V gene accounts for under half of them, and the cause for the rest is not known. D and trimming come from the DNA, and the V and J calls and clone size come from that table. The sample yields approximately 28,000 clones; roughly 83% were counted once. The ten largest clonotypes hold 30% to 35% of the sample. The time point label for this specimen denotes: week 35, safety follow-up. Each vaccine dose, consisting of 300 ug of a 20-mer mutant IDH1 peptide in Montanide, was administered subcutaneously with topical imiquimod. Across visits V03 through V10, patients got a total of eight vaccinations, given in weeks 1, 3, 5, 7, 11, 15, 19 and 23. Newly diagnosed WHO grade 3 or 4 IDH1-mutant astrocytomas showing loss of nuclear ATRX were present in the donors. The samples were drawn from NOA16, a multicentre, single-arm, open-label phase I trial in Germany that tested a mutant IDH1 peptide vaccine in humans for the first time. Genomic DNA for TCRB sequencing was isolated from EDTA blood with the DNeasy Blood and Tissue Kit.

From a lookup of the germline V gene, CDR1 and CDR2 are SGHRS and YFSETQ. The CDR3 sequence holds 12 residues, the cysteine and phenylalanine included. Just the 36-base CDR3 DNA is kept, in frame starting at base 1. Trimming takes 3 bases off V and 8 bases off J; junction bases not matched to a gene: 2. The source of this sequence is a young man with glioma. The V and J genes are TRBV5-1 and TRBJ1-1, with 9 bases in between that match TRBD1. The material was PBMCs, obtained from a glioma patient whose treatment included an IDH1 peptide vaccine. At the DNA level, the sequence is TGCGCCAGCAGCTGGGGGACAGGGGAAGCTTTCTTT. This yields the protein CASSWGTGEAFF.